The clone carrying this T cell receptor beta chain was found a few times. This CDR3 has 16 amino acids. Trimming took off 1 base at V and 4 bases at J, with 15 bases between the two ends. Germline V gene data show CDR1 as MNHEY and CDR2 as SVGAGI. The entry originates in a study of blood T cells in healthy people across ages. Through a sample-barcoded 5' primer and a J-beta primer mix, a second PCR was run for about 6 to 12 cycles. Each CDR3 protein gets one entry after TCRdb re-called the 5' RACE reads with MiXCR. The data contain fewer than 2 million distinct CDR3 sequences, around 40% of them singletons.

The rearrangement uses TRBV6-5 and TRBJ2-3, with D perhaps TRBD2 (6 bases). The receptor was isolated from a human donor in good health. The specimen was blood. The CDR3 DNA reads TGTGCCAGCAGTTACTGGGCTAGCGCTAGTTCAGATACGCAGTATTTT. This gives the protein CASSYWASASSDTQYF.